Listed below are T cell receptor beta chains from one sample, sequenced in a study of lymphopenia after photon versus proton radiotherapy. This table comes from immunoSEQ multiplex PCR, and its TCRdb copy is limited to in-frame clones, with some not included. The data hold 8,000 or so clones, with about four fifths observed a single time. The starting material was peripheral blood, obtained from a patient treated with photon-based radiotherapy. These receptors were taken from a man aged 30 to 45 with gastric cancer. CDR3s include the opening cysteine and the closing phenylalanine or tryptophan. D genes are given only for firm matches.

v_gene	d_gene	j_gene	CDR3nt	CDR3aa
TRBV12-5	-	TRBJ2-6	TGTGCTAGTGGTACCGTTTATGCAGGACAAAGTCGGGCCAACGTCCTGACTTTC	CASGTVYAGQSRANVLTF
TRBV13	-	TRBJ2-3	TGTGCCAGCAGCTTAGGGGGGCGAAGCACAGATACGCAGTATTTT	CASSLGGRSTDTQYF
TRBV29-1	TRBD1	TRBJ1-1	TGCAGCGTGGCAGCCGGGACAGGGAGAACTGAAGCTTTCTTT	CSVAAGTGRTEAFF
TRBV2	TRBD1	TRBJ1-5	TGTGCCAGCAGTGAAACTAGACAGGGGGCCGGGGGTCAGCCCCAGCATTTT	CASSETRQGAGGQPQHF
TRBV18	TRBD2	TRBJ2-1	TGTGCCAGCTCACCTGGCAACTTGATAGCGGGCAATGAGCAGTTCTTC	CASSPGNLIAGNEQFF
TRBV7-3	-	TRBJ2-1	TGTGCCAGCAGCTTAACCAATGAGCAGTTCTTC	CASSLTNEQFF
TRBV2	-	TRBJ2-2	TGTGCCAGCAGTGAAGCGGGGGAGCTGTTTTTT	CASSEAGELFF
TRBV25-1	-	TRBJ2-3	TGTGCCAGCAGAAAGGAAGATACGCAGTATTTT	CASRKEDTQYF
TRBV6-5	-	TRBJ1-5	TGTGCCAGCTGGACAGATAGCAATCAGCCCCAGCATTTT	CASWTDSNQPQHF
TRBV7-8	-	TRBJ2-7	TGTGCCAGCAGCTTTGCAGGCGGCGTGAGCGAGCAGTACTTC	CASSFAGGVSEQYF
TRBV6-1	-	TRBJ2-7	TGTGCCAGCAGTGACAGGGTTTACGAGCAGTACTTC	CASSDRVYEQYF
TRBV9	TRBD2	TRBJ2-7	TGTGCCAGCAGCGTAGACGGGGGGGCCTTCGACGAGCAGTACTTC	CASSVDGGAFDEQYF
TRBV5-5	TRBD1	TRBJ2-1	TGTGCCAGCAGCCTCGGCCAGGGGGCCTACAATGAGCAGTTCTTC	CASSLGQGAYNEQFF
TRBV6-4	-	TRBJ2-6	TGTGCCAGCAGGTTTAAATTGGGGCTCCCCTCTGGGGCCAACGTCCTGACTTTC	CASRFKLGLPSGANVLTF
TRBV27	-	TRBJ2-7	TGTGCCAGCAGTCAAGACAACTCCTACGAGCAGTACTTC	CASSQDNSYEQYF
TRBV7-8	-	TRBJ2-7	TGTGCCAGCAGCTGGGGCTCGGGAGCCTACGAGCAGTACTTC	CASSWGSGAYEQYF
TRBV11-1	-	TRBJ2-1	TGTGCCAGCAGGGCTCTATGGGGGCGCCAAGAGCAGTTCTTC	CASRALWGRQEQFF